This T cell receptor beta chain was documented in a study of blood T cells in healthy people across ages. A J-beta primer mix and a sample-barcoded 5' primer were used in a second PCR of about 7 to 12 cycles. CDR3-containing paired-end reads numbered at least 2.5 million in each sample. TCRdb analysed the 5' RACE reads with MiXCR anew, one entry per CDR3 protein. The repertoire holds roughly 2 million distinct CDR3 sequences, with roughly 49% as singletons. Germline assignment: CDR1 DFQATT and CDR2 SNEGSKA (reference sequence). With 3 bases removed from V and 7 bases from J, the gap between germline ends came to 21 bases. The CDR3 is made up of 16 amino acids. Peripheral blood from each donor was collected in a volume of 8.5 to 10 milliliters.

The chain carries TRBV20-1 and TRBJ1-4; D remains unclear. This clonotype originated in a woman in her thirties or forties in good health. Sequencing was done on a sample of blood. This CDR3 is CSASGQDIPYGEKLFF. CDR3 coding DNA: TGCAGTGCTAGTGGCCAGGATATACCTTATGGTGAAAAACTGTTTTTT.